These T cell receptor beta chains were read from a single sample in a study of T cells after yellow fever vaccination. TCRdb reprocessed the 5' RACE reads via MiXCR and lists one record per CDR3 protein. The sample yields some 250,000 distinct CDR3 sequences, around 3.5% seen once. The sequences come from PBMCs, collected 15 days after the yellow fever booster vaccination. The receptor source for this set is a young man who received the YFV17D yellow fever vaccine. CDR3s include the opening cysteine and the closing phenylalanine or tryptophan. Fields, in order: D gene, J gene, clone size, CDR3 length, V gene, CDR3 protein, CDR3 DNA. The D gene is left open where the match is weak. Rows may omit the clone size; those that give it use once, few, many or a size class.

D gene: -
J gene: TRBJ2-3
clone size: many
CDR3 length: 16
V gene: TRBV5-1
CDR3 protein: CASQPRGGRSTDTQYF
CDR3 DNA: TGCGCCAGCCAACCTAGGGGGGGCCGGAGCACAGATACGCAGTATTTT

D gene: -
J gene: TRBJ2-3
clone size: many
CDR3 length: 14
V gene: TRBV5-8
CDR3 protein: CASSLTTTTDTQYF
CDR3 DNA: TGTGCCAGCAGCTTAACGACTACCACAGATACGCAGTATTTT

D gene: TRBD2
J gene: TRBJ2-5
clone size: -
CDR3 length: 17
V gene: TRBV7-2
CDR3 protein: CASSSTRTSGGRETQYF
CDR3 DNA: TGTGCCAGCAGCTCTACCCGGACTAGCGGGGGCCGGGAGACCCAGTACTTC

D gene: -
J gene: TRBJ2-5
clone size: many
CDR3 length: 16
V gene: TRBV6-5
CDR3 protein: CASSYSKTPYSPTQYF
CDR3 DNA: TGTGCCAGCAGTTACTCGAAGACGCCCTATAGTCCGACCCAGTACTTC

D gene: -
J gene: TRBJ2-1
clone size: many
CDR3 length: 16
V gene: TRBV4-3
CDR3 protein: CASSQDNGAGYNEQFF
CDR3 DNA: TGCGCCAGCAGCCAAGATAACGGGGCAGGTTACAATGAGCAGTTCTTC

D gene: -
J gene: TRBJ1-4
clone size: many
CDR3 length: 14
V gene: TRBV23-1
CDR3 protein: CASSQLYPNEKLFF
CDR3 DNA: TGCGCCAGCAGTCAATTATACCCTAATGAAAAACTGTTTTTT

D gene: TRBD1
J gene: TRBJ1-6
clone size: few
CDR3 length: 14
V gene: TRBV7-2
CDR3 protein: CASSTGTGHSPLHF
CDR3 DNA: TGTGCCAGCAGTACCGGGACAGGGCACTCACCCCTCCACTTT

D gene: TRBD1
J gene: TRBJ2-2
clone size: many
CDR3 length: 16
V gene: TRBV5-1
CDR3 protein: CASSLGQGPGAGELFF
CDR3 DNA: TGCGCCAGCAGCTTGGGACAGGGTCCCGGCGCCGGGGAGCTGTTTTTT

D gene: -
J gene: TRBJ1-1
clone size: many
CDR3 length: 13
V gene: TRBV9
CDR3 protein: CASSGQMNTEAFF
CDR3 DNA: TGTGCCAGCAGCGGACAGATGAACACTGAAGCTTTCTTT

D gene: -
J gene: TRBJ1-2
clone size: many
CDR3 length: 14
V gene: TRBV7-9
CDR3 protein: CASPGAREQDGYTF
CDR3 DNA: TGTGCCAGCCCGGGGGCCAGGGAACAGGATGGCTACACCTTC

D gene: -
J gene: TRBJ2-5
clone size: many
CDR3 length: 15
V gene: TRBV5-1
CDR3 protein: CASSWTGHPGETQYF
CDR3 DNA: TGCGCCAGCAGCTGGACGGGACACCCCGGGGAGACCCAGTACTTC

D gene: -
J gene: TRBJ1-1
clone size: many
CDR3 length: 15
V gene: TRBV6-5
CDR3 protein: CASSYTGAVYTEAFF
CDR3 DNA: TGTGCCAGCAGTTACACAGGAGCCGTTTACACTGAAGCTTTCTTT

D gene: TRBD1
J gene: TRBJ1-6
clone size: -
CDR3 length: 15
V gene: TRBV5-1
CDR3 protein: CASSLPTGNNSPLHF
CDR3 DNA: TGCGCCAGCAGCCTCCCGACAGGGAATAATTCACCCCTCCACTTT

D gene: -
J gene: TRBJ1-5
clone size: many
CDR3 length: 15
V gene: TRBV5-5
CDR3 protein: CASSRGGFGVQPQHF
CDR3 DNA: TGTGCCAGCAGCCGTGGGGGGTTCGGGGTTCAGCCCCAGCATTTT

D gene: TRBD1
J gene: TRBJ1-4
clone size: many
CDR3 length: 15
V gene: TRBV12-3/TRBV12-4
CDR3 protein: CASSRTGLDNEKLFF
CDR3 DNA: TGTGCCAGCAGCAGGACAGGGCTGGATAATGAAAAACTGTTTTTT

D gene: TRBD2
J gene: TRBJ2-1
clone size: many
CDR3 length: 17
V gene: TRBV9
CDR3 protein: CASSGTSGEQGLDEQFF
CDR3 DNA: TGTGCCAGCAGCGGGACTAGCGGGGAACAAGGCCTTGATGAGCAGTTCTTC

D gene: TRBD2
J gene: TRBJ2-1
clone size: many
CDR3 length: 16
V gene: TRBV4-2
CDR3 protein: CASSPTLAGREVEQFF
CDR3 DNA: TGTGCCAGCTCCCCTACACTAGCGGGCCGGGAGGTTGAGCAGTTCTTC

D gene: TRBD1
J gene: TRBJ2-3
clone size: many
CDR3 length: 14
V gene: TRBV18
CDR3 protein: CASSRDRGGDTQYF
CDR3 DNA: TGTGCCAGCTCTCGGGACAGGGGAGGAGATACGCAGTATTTT

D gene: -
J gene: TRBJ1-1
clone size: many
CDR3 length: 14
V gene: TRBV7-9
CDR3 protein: CASSLGGYGAEAFF
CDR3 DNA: TGTGCCAGCAGCTTAGGGGGGTATGGGGCTGAAGCTTTCTTT

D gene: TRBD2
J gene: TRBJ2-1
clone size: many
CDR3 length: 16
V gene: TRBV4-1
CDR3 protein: CASSQDPGGYWNEQFF
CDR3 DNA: TGCGCCAGCAGCCAAGATCCGGGGGGGTACTGGAATGAGCAGTTCTTC

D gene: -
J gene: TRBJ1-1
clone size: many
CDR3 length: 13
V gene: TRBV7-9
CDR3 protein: CASRGKGSTEAFF
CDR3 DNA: TGTGCCAGCCGGGGGAAGGGGAGCACTGAAGCTTTCTTT

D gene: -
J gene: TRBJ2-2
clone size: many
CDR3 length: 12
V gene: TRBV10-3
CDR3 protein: CAIRGQTGELFF
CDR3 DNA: TGTGCCATCAGAGGACAGACCGGGGAGCTGTTTTTT

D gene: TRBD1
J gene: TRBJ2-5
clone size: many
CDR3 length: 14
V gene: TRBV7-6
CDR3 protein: CASSAGTAQETQYF
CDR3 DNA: TGTGCCAGCAGCGCCGGGACAGCACAAGAGACCCAGTACTTC

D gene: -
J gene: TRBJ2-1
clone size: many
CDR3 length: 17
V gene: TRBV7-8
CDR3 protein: CASSLVGGAGSYNEQFF
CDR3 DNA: TGTGCCAGCAGCTTAGTTGGGGGGGCGGGGTCCTACAATGAGCAGTTCTTC

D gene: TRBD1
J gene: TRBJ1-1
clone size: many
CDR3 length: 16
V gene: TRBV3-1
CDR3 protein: CASSRTGGVQNTEAFF
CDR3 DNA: TGTGCCAGCAGCCGGACAGGGGGGGTTCAGAACACTGAAGCTTTCTTT

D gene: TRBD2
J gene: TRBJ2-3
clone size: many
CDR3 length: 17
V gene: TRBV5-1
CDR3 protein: CASSLISSGAGGDTQYF
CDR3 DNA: TGCGCCAGCAGCTTGATCTCCAGCGGGGCGGGGGGAGATACGCAGTATTTT

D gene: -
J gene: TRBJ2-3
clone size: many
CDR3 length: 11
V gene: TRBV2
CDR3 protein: CASGGGGTQYF
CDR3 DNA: TGTGCCAGCGGCGGAGGAGGCACGCAGTATTTT

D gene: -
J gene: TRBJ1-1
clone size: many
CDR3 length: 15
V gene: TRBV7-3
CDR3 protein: CASSSEGQPNTEAFF
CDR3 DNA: TGTGCCAGCAGCTCAGAAGGACAACCGAACACTGAAGCTTTCTTT

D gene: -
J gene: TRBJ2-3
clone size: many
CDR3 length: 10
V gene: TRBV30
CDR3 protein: CAWSVETQYF
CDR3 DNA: TGTGCCTGGAGTGTTGAAACGCAGTATTTT

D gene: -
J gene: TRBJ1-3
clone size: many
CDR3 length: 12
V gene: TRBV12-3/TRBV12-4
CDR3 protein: CASTNSGNTIYF
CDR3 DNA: TGTGCCAGCACCAACTCTGGAAACACCATATATTTT

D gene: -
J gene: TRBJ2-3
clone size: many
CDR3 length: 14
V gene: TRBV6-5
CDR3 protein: CASSYSTEADTQYF
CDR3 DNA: TGTGCCAGCAGTTACTCTACGGAGGCGGATACGCAGTATTTT

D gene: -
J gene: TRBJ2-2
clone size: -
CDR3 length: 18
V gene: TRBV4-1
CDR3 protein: CASSQDLQLLSSTGELFF
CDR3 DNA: TGCGCCAGCAGCCAAGATCTTCAGCTCCTCTCGTCCACCGGGGAGCTGTTTTTT

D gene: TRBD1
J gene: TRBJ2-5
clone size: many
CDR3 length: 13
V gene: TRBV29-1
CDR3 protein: CSVVRGSGETQYF
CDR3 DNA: TGCAGCGTTGTCAGGGGGAGCGGAGAGACCCAGTACTTC

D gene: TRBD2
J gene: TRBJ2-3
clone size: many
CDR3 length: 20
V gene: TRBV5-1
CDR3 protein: CASSFEKTSAGYLSTDTQYF
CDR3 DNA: TGCGCCAGCAGCTTTGAAAAGACTAGCGCGGGCTACCTTAGCACAGATACGCAGTATTTT

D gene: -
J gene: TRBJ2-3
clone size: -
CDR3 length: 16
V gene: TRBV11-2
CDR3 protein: CASSQPGSGGSDTQYF
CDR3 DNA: TGTGCCAGCAGCCAACCCGGTTCCGGGGGATCAGATACGCAGTATTTT

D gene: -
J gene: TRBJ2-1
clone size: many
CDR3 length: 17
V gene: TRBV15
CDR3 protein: CATSRGTYRSSYNEQFF
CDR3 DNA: TGTGCCACCAGCAGAGGGACATACAGGAGCTCCTACAATGAGCAGTTCTTC

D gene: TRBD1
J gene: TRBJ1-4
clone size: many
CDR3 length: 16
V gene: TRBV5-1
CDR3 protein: CASSLGSGQGEEKLFF
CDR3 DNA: TGCGCCAGCAGCTTGGGAAGCGGACAGGGGGAAGAAAAACTGTTTTTT

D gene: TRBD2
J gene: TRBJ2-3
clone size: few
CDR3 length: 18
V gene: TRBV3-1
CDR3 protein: CASSQDLLAGTYTDTQYF
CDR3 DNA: TGTGCCAGCAGCCAAGATCTGTTAGCGGGGACCTACACAGATACGCAGTATTTT

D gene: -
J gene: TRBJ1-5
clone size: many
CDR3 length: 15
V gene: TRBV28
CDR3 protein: CASSPRRLGNQPQHF
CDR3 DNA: TGTGCCAGCAGTCCCCGTCGACTCGGCAATCAGCCCCAGCATTTT

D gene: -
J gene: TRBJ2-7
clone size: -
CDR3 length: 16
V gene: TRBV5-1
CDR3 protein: CASSFGSLGRFYEQYF
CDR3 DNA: TGCGCCAGCAGCTTCGGATCCCTTGGACGCTTTTACGAGCAGTACTTC

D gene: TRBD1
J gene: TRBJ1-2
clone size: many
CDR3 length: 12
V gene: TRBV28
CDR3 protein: CASSLEQGGYTF
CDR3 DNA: TGTGCCAGCAGTTTGGAACAGGGGGGCTACACCTTC

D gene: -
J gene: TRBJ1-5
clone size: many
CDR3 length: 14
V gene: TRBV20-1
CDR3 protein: CSADEQPKYQPQHF
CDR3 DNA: TGCAGTGCTGACGAGCAGCCCAAATATCAGCCCCAGCATTTT

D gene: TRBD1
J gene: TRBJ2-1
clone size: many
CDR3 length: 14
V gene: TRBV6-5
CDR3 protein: CASSSSDRGHEQFF
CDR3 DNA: TGTGCCAGCAGTTCATCGGACAGGGGCCATGAGCAGTTCTTC

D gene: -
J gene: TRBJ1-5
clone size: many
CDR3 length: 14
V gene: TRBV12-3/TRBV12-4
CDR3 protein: CASSRRDGNQPQHF
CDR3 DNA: TGTGCCAGCAGTCGACGGGACGGGAATCAGCCCCAGCATTTT

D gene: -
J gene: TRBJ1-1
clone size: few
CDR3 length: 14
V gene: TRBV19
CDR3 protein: CASSIPGRVTEAFF
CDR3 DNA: TGTGCCAGTAGTATTCCGGGGCGCGTCACTGAAGCTTTCTTT

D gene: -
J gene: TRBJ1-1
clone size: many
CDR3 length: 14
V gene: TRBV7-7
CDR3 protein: CASSLPQGYTEAFF
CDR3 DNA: TGTGCCAGCAGCTTACCACAGGGATACACTGAAGCTTTCTTT

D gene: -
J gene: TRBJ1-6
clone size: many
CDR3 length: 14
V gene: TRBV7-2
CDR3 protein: CASSWVTVDSPLHF
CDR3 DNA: TGTGCCAGCAGCTGGGTTACAGTGGATTCACCCCTCCACTTT

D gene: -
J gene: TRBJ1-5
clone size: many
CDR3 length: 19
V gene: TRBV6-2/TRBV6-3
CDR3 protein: CASSSGEQDAGFVTQPQHF
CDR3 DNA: TGTGCCAGCTCATCGGGTGAACAGGACGCAGGTTTTGTAACTCAGCCCCAGCATTTT